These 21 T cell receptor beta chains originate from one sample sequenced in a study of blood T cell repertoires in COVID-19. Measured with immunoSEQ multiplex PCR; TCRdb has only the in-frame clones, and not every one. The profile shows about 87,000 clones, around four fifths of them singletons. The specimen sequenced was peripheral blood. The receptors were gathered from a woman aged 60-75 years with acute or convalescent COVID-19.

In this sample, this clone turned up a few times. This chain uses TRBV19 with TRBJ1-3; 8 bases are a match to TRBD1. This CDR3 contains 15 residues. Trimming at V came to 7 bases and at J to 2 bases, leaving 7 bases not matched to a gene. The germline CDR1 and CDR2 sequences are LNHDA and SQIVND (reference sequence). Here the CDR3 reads CASKRQGAAGNTIYF. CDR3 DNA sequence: TGTGCCAGTAAAAGGCAGGGGGCCGCTGGAAACACCATATATTTT.

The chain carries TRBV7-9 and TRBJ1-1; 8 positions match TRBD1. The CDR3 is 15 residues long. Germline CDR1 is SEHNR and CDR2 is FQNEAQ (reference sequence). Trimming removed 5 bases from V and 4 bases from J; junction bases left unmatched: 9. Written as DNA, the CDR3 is TGTGCCAGCAGCCTGCCGACAGGGGTGTCCACTGAAGCTTTCTTT. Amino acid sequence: CASSLPTGVSTEAFF.

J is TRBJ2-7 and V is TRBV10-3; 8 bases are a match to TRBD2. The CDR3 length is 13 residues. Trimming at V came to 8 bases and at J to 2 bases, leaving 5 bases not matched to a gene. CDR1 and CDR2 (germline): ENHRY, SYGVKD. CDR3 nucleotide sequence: TGTGCCATCTCGGGACTAGGCCCCTACGAGCAGTACTTC. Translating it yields CAISGLGPYEQYF.

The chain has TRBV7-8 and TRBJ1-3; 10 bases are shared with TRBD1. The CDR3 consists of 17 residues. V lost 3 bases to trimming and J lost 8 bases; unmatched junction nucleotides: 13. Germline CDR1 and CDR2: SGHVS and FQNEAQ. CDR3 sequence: CASSLFPPGTGVDTIYF. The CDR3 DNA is TGTGCCAGCAGCTTGTTCCCACCGGGGACAGGGGTGGACACCATATATTTT.

CDR3 nucleotides: TGTGCCAGCACGCGCGGGAGGGCCAAAAACATTCAGTACTTC. Its translation is CASTRGRAKNIQYF. The gene calls are TRBV28 and TRBJ2-4; 8 bases fit TRBD2. The ends lost 7 bases at V and 1 base at J; junction bases unmatched: 3. The germline gives CDR1 MDHEN, CDR2 SYDVKM. This CDR3 is built from 14 residues.

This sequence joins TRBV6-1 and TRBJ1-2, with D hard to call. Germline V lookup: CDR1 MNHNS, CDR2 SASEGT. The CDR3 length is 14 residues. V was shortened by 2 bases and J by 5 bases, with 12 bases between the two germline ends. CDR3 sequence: CASSEREGTYGYTF. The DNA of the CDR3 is TGTGCCAGCAGTGAAAGGGAGGGCACGTATGGCTACACCTTC.

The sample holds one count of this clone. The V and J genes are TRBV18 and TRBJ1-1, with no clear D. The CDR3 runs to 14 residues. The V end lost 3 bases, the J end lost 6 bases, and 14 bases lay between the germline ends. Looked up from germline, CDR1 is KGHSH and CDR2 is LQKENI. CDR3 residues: CASSPWESEAEAFF. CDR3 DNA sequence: TGTGCCAGCTCACCCTGGGAGTCGGAAGCTGAAGCTTTCTTT.

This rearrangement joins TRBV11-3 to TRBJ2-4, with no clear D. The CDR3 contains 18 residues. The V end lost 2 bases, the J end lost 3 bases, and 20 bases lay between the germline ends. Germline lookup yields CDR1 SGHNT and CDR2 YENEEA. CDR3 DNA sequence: TGTGCCAGCAGCTTACAAATAACAAGAGACATTGGCAAAAACATTCAGTACTTC. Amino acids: CASSLQITRDIGKNIQYF.

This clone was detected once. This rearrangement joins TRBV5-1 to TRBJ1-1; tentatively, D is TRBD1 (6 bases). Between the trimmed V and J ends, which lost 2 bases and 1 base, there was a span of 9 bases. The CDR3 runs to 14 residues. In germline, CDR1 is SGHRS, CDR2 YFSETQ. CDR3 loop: CASSFDRPNTEAFF. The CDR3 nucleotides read TGCGCCAGCAGCTTCGACAGGCCGAACACTGAAGCTTTCTTT.

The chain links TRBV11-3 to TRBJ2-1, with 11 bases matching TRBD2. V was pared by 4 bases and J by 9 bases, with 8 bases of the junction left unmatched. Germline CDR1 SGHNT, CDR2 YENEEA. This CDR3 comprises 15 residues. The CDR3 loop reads CASSSRSGRVSEQFF. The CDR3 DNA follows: TGTGCCAGCAGCTCTCGTAGCGGGAGGGTGAGTGAGCAGTTCTTC.

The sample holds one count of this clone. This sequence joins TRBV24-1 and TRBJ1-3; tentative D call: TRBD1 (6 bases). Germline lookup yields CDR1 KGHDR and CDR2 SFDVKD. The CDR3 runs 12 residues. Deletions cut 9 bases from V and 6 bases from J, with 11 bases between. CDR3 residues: CATSAGANTIYF. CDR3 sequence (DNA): TGTGCCACCTCCGCAGGGGCAAACACCATATATTTT.

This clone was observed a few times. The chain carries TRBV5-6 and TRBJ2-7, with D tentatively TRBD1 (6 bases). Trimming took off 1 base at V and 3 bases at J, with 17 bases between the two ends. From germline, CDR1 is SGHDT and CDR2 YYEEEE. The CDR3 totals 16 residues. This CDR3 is CASSLFGTMAYYEQYF. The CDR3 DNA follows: TGTGCCAGCAGCTTGTTTGGGACAATGGCCTACTACGAGCAGTACTTC.

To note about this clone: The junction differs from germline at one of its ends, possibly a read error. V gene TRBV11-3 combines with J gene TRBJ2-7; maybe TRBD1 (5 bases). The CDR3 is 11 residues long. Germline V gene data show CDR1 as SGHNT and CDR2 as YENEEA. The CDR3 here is CASSLLRFTGF. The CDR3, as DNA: TGTGCCAGCAGCTTATTGCGGTTTACAGGATTC.

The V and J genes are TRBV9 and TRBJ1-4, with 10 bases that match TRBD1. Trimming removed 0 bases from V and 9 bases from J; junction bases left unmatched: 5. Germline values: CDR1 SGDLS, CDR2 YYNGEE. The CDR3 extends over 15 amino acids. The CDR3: CASSVESGQGKKLFF. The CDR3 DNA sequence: TGTGCCAGCAGCGTAGAATCGGGACAGGGGAAAAAACTGTTTTTT.

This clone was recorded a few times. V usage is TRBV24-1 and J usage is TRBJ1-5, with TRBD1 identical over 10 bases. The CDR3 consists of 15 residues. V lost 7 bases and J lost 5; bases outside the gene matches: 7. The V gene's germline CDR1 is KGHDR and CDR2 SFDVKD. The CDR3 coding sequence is TGTGCCACCAGCCGGACAGGGGGATGGGATCAGCCCCAGCATTTT. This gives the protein CATSRTGGWDQPQHF.

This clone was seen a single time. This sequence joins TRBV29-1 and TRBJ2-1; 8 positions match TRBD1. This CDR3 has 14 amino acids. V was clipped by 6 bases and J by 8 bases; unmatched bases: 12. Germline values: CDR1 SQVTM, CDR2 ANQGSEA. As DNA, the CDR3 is TGCAGCGTAATACTTCAAGGACAGGGCGATGAGCAGTTCTTC. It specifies CSVILQGQGDEQFF.

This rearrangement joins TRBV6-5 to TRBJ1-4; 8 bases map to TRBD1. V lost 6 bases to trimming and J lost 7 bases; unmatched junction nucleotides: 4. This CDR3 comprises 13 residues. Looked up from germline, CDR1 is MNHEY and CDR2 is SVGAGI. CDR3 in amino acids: CASSNRGVEKLFF. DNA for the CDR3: TGTGCCAGCAGCAACAGGGGGGTTGAAAAACTGTTTTTT.

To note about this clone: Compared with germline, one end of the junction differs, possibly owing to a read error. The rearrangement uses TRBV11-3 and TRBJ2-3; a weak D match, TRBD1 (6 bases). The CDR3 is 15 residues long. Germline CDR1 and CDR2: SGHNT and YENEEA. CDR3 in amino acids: CASSLEGQPTDTQYF. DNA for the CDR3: TGTGCCAGCAGCCTAGAAGGACAGCCAACAGATACGCAGTATTTT.

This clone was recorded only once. CDR3 sequence: CASAGRERNQPQHF. The CDR3 region has the DNA TGTGCCAGCGCGGGCCGGGAGCGCAATCAGCCCCAGCATTTT. The chain couples TRBV2 to TRBJ1-5; D remains ambiguous. The V gene's germline CDR1 is SNHLY and CDR2 FYNNEI. This CDR3 spans 14 amino acids. V lost 8 bases, J lost 2 bases, and 13 bases lay in between.

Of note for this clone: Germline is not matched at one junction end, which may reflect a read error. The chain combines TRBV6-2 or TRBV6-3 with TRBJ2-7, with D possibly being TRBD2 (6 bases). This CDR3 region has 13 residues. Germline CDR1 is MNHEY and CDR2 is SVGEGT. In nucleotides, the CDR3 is TGTGCCAGCAGTTACGGGCAGGGCGGGGTACTGGGCTTC. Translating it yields CASSYGQGGVLGF.

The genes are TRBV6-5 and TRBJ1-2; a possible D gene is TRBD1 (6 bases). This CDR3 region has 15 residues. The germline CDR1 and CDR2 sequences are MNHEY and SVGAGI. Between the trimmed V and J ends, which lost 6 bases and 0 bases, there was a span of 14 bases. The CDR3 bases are TGTGCCAGCAGGCAGGGGCGAAGGGCTAACTATGGCTACACCTTC. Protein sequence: CASRQGRRANYGYTF.